These T cell receptor beta chains were read from a single sample in a study of blood T cells in healthy people across ages. Each CDR3 protein gets one entry after TCRdb re-called the 5' RACE reads with MiXCR. The sample holds roughly 640,000 distinct CDR3 sequences, approximately 30% seen once. Sequenced sample: blood. The receptors originated from an elderly woman in good health. CDR3s include the opening cysteine and the closing phenylalanine or tryptophan. The order of the fields is J gene, V gene, clone size, D gene, CDR3 protein, CDR3 DNA. D genes are given only for firm matches. The size of a clone is reported for some rows only, either as once, few or many, or as a class for expanded clones.

>TRBJ1-1|TRBV20-1|few|.
CSARVPPNTEAFF
TGCAGTGCTAGAGTCCCCCCGAACACTGAAGCTTTCTTT
>TRBJ1-5|TRBV6-5|few|.
CASRPGSDPGKPQHF
TGTGCCAGCAGACCTGGCTCTGACCCGGGGAAGCCCCAGCATTTT
>TRBJ2-1|TRBV4-3|many|TRBD1
CASSPRKTGGWGEQFF
TGCGCCAGCAGCCCCCGGAAAACAGGGGGCTGGGGTGAGCAGTTCTTC
>TRBJ2-1|TRBV7-8|.|.
CASSYSGLVIEQFF
TGTGCCAGCAGTTATTCGGGGCTAGTAATCGAGCAGTTCTTC
>TRBJ2-3|TRBV20-1|many|TRBD1
CSGDRGGTDTQYF
TGCAGCGGGGACAGGGGTGGCACAGATACGCAGTATTTT
>TRBJ2-7|TRBV5-1|many|TRBD1
CASRTNPGTGTSEQYF
TGCGCCAGCAGAACAAATCCCGGGACAGGGACCTCCGAGCAGTACTTC
>TRBJ2-7|TRBV10-2|many|.
CASSVTRGANYEQYF
TGCGCCAGCAGTGTAACCAGGGGGGCTAACTACGAGCAGTACTTC
>TRBJ1-2|TRBV6-1|.|.
CASSELEGFGGYTF
TGTGCCAGTAGTGAACTCGAAGGGTTCGGTGGCTACACCTTC
>TRBJ2-2|TRBV7-9|few|.
CASSLASGANTGELFF
TGTGCCAGCAGCTTAGCGTCTGGGGCGAACACCGGGGAGCTGTTTTTT
>TRBJ1-1|TRBV2|.|.
CASSENGGEENTEAFF
TGTGCCAGCAGCGAGAATGGAGGAGAAGAGAACACTGAAGCTTTCTTT
>TRBJ2-1|TRBV4-3|many|.
CASSPSAHNEQFF
TGCGCCAGCAGCCCCTCCGCCCACAATGAGCAGTTCTTC